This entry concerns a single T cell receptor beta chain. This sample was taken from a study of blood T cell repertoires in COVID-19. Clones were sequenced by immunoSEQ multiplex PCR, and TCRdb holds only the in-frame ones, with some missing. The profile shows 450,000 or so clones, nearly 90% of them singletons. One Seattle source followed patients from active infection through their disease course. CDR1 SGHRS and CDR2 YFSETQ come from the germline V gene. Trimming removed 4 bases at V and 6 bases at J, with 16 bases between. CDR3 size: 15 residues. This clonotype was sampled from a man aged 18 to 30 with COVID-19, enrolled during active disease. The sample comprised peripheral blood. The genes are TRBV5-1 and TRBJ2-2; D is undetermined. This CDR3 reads CASSRDLGSPGELFF. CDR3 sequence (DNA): TGCGCCAGCAGCCGCGATCTAGGCTCACCCGGGGAGCTGTTTTTT.